This entry lists 2 T cell receptor beta chains sequenced from one sample in a study of cytomegalovirus exposure and HLA in healthy donors. Vbeta (60) and Jbeta (13) primers were used in the PCR. Profiling relied on immunoSEQ multiplex PCR, and the TCRdb table lists in-frame clones only, not all of them. The sample carries about 160,000 clones, roughly 88% recorded once. The sequenced sample was PBMCs. These receptors were collected from a man aged 45-60 years in good health and CMV-seropositive.

The chain combines TRBV5-5 with TRBJ2-1; perhaps TRBD2 as D (5 bases). Trimming stripped 2 bases from V and 4 bases from J, with 13 bases between. There are 15 residues in the CDR3. Per germline, CDR1 SGHKS and CDR2 YYEKEE (reference sequence). In nucleotides, the CDR3 is TGTGCCAGCAGCTTAGGTAGCGATCCATACAATGAGCAGTTCTTC. It yields the protein CASSLGSDPYNEQFF.

V and J are TRBV2 and TRBJ1-1; D not resolved. CDR1 and CDR2 (germline): SNHLY, FYNNEI. Trimming removed 0 bases at V and 8 bases at J, with 13 bases between. The CDR3 consists of 14 residues. Here the CDR3 DNA reads TGTGCCAGCAGTGAAGCGTTAAGTTCGGTGGAAGCTTTCTTT. This sequence encodes CASSEALSSVEAFF.